The T cell receptor beta chain under discussion was sequenced for a study of T cells in Graves' hyperthyroidism and ophthalmopathy. Across the whole study: At initial diagnosis, before any treatment had begun, peripheral blood was obtained. General study points: Most thyroid-expanded clonotypes above 0.001 were also found in blood.

TCR beta CDR3 sequences were amplified from RNA transcripts. Carried out on the TCR CDR3, a first-round RT-PCR used the HTBI primer set. Each CDR3 protein gets one entry after TCRdb re-called the multiplex PCR reads with MiXCR. The sample has about 600,000 distinct CDR3 sequences, approximately 15% seen once. CDR1 is MDHEN and CDR2 is SYDVKM in the germline V gene. The CDR3 loop spans 16 amino acids. Trimming removed 1 base from V and 1 base from J, with 8 bases in between. This clonotype was observed many times. Its matching antigen is unknown. Patients with ophthalmopathy all had a Clinical Activity Score of at least 3, a NOSPECS grade of at least 4 and duration under 3 months. Clinical symptoms, serum thyroxine and TRAb, thyroid ultrasound and orbital computed tomography together formed the diagnostic basis.

This chain uses TRBV28 with TRBJ2-6, with D unclear. This receptor was obtained from a woman younger than 30 with Graves' ophthalmopathy. The sequencing input was blood. CDR3 loop: CASSLFMESGANVLTF. In DNA, the CDR3 is TGTGCCAGCAGTTTATTCATGGAGTCTGGGGCCAACGTCCTGACTTTC.